One TCR beta chain is described in this entry. Profiling relied on immunoSEQ multiplex PCR, and the TCRdb table lists in-frame clones only, not all of them. This sample carries about 150,000 clones, around 90% of them seen once, and the ten largest clones take roughly 3.8%. Germline-derived CDR1 and CDR2 are MNHEY and SMNVEV (reference sequence). CDR3 length: 16 amino acids. Losses at the gene ends were 6 bases for V and 3 bases for J; bases not matched to a gene: 11. The sample is drawn from a study of T cell responses to AZD1222 COVID-19 vaccine. The receptor's source is an adult who received the AZD1222 COVID-19 vaccine. The sample here was peripheral blood, taken 28 days after the second AZD1222 dose. V usage is TRBV27 and J usage is TRBJ1-1, with 9 nucleotides matching TRBD1. CDR3 amino acids: CASRIQGTGWYTEAFF. CDR3 in DNA: TGTGCCAGCAGGATACAAGGGACAGGGTGGTACACTGAAGCTTTCTTT.